The clone carrying this T cell receptor beta chain was counted only a few times. Its antigen is undetermined. The sample is drawn from a study of OX40 agonist ivuxolimab in advanced cancers. Study in general: Dose-escalation patients' cancers were hepatocellular carcinoma, melanoma, renal cell or head and neck cancer. Two patients with cutaneous melanoma and one with hepatocellular carcinoma, three in total, showed partial responses. General study findings and limits: Expanded clones belonging to CD8+ T cells outnumbered, on average, those of CD4+.

The germline V and J ends were trimmed by 8 bases and 5 bases, with 16 bases remaining between them. This CDR3 comprises 14 residues. Germline-derived CDR1 and CDR2 are SNHLY and FYNNEI. Sequencing used immunoSEQ multiplex PCR; TCRdb keeps in-frame clones, though not all of them. The sample contains fewer than 90,000 clones, about 91% of which appear only once. Samples were taken at baseline and on day 1 of cycles 4 and 7. V and J are TRBV2 and TRBJ1-5, with TRBD1 as a possible D gene (5 bases). This sequence originates from an adult with an advanced solid tumor such as melanoma, head and neck, liver or kidney cancer. This sample comprised CD4+ or CD8+ T cells sorted from blood, obtained in a trial of the OX40 agonist ivuxolimab. In DNA form, the CDR3 reads TGTGCCAGCTCCGCCCAGGGCCTAGATCAGCCCCAGCATTTT. Translation: CASSAQGLDQPQHF.